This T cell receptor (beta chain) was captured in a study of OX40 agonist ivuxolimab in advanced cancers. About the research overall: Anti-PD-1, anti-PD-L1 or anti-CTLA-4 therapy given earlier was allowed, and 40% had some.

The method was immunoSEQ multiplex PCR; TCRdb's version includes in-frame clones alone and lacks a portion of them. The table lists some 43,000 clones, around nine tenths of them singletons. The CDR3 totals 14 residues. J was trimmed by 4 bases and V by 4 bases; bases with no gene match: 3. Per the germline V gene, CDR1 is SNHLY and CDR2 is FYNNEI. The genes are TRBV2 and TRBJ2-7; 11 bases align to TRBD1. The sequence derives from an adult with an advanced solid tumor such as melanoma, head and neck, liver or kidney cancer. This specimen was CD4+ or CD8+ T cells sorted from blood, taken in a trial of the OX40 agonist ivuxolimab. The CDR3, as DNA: TGTGCCAGCAGTGGGGACAGGGGGATATACGAGCAGTACTTC. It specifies CASSGDRGIYEQYF.